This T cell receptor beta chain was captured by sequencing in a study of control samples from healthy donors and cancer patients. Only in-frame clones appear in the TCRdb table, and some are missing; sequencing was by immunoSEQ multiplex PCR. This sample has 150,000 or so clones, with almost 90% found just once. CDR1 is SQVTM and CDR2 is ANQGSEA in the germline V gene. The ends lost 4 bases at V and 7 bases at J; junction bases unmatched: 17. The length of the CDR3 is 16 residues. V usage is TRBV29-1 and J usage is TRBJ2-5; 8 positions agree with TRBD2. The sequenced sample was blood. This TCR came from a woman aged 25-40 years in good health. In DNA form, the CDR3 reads TGCAGCGTTGTCAAACCAGCGGGGGCTTTGTTAGGGACCCAGTACTTC. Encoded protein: CSVVKPAGALLGTQYF.